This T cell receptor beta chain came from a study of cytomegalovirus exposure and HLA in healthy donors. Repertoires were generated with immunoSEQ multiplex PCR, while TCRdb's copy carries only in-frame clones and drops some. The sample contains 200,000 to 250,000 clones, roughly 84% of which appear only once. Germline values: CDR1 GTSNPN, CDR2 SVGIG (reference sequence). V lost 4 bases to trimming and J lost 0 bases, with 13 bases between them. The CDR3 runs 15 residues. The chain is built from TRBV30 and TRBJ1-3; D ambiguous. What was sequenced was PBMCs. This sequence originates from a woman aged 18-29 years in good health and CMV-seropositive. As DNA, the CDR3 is TGTGCCTGGAACAGCCATCCTTTCTCTGGAAACACCATATATTTT. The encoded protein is CAWNSHPFSGNTIYF.